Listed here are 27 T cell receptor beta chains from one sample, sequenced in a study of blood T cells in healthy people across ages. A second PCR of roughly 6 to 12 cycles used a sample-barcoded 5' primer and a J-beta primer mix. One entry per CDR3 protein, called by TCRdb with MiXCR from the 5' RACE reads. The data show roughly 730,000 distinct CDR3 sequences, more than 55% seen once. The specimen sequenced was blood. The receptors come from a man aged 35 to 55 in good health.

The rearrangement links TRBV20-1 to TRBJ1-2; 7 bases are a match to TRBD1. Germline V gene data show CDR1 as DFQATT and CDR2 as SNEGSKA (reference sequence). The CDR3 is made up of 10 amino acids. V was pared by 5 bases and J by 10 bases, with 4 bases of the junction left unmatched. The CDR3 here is CSAGTAYYTF. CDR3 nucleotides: TGCAGTGCTGGGACAGCATACTACACCTTC.

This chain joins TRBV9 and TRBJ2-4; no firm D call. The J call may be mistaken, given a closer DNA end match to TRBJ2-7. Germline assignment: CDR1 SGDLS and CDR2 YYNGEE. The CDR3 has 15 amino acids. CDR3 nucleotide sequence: TGTGCCAGCAGCGTAGGGGCCCCAGCGAGCTACGAGCAGTACTTC. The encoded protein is CASSVGAPASYEQYF.

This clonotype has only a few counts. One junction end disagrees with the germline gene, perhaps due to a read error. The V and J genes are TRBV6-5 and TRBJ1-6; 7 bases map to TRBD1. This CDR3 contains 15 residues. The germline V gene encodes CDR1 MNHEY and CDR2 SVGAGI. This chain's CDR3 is CASSPQRQGNSPLHF. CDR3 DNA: TGTGCCAGCAGTCCACAACGACAGGGCAATTCGCCCCTCCACTTT.

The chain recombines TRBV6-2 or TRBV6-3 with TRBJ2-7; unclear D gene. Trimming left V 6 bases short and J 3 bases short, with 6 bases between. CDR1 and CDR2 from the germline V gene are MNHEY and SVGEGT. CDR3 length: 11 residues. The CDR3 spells CASRDRYEQYF. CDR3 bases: TGTGCCAGCAGGGATCGCTACGAGCAGTACTTC.

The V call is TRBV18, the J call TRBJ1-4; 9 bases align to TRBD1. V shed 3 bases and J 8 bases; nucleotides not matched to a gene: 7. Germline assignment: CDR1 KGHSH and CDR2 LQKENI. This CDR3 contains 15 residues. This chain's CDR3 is CASSPWTGEDEKLFF. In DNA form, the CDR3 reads TGTGCCAGCTCACCTTGGACAGGGGAAGACGAAAAACTGTTTTTT.

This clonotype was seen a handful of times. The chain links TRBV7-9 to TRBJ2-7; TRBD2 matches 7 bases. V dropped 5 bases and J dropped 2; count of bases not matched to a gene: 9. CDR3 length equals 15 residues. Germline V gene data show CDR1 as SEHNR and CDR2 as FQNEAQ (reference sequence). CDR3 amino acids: CASSPEPGGPYEQYF. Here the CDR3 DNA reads TGTGCCAGCAGCCCAGAGCCGGGAGGACCCTACGAGCAGTACTTC.

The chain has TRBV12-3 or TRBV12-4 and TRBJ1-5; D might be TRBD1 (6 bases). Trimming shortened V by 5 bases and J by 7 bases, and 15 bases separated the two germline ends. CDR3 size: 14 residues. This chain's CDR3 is CASSAQGGIQPQHF. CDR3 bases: TGTGCCAGCAGTGCACAGGGAGGGATACAGCCCCAGCATTTT.

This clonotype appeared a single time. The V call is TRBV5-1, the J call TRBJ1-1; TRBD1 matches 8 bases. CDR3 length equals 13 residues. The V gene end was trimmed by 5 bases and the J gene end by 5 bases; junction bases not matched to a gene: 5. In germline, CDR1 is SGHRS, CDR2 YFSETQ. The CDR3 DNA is TGCGCCAGCAGGACAGGGGTGGGTACTGAAGCTTTCTTT. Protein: CASRTGVGTEAFF. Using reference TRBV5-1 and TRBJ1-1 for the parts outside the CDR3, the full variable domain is KAGVTQTPRYLIKTRGQQVTLSCSPISGHRSVSWYQQTPGQGLQFLFEYFSETQRNKGNFPGRFSGRQFSNSRSEMNVSTLELGDSALYLCASRTGVGTEAFFGQGTRLTVV.

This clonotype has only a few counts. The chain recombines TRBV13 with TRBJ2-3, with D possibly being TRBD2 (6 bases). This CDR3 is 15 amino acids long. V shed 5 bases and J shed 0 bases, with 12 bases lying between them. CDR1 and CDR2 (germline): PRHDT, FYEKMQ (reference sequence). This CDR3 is CASSNLSGSTDTQYF. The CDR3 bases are TGTGCCAGCAGCAACTTAAGCGGGAGCACAGATACGCAGTATTTT.

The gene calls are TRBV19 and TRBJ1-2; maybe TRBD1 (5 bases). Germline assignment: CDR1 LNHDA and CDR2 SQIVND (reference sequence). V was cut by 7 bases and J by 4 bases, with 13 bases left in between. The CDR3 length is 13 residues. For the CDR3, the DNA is TGTGCCAGTACCTCTGGGGGTCTCTATGGCTACACCTTC. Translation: CASTSGGLYGYTF. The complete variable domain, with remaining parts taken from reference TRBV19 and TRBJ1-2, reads DGGITQSPKYLFRKEGQNVTLSCEQNLNHDAMYWYRQDPGQGLRLIYYSQIVNDFQKGDIAEGYSVSREKKESFPLTVTSAQKNPTAFYLCASTSGGLYGYTFGSGTRLTVV.

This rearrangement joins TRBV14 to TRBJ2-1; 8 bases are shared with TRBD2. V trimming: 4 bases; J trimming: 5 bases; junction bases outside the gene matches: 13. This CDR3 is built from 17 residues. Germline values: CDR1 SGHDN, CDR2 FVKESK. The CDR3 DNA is TGTGCCAGCAGCCTCCGTAGGGCTAGCGGGTGGGACAATGAGCAGTTCTTC. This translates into CASSLRRASGWDNEQFF.

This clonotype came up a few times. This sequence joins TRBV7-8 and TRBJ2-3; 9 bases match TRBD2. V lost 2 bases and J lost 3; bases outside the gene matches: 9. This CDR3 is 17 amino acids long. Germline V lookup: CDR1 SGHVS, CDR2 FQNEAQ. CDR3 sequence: CASSLLGSGSWTDTQYF. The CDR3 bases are TGTGCCAGCAGCTTATTGGGTAGCGGGAGTTGGACAGATACGCAGTATTTT. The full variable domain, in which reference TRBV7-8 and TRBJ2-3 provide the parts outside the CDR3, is GAGVSQSPRYKVAKRGQDVALRCDPISGHVSLFWYQQALGQGPEFLTYFQNEAQLDKSGLPSDRFFAERPEGSVSTLKIQRTQQEDSAVYLCASSLLGSGSWTDTQYFGPGTRLTVL.

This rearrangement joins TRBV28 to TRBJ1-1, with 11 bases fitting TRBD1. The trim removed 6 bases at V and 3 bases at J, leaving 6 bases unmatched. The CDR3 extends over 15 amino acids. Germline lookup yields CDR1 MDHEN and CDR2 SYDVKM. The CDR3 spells CASSPRGQGDTEAFF. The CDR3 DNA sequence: TGTGCCAGCAGCCCCAGGGGACAGGGGGACACTGAAGCTTTCTTT.

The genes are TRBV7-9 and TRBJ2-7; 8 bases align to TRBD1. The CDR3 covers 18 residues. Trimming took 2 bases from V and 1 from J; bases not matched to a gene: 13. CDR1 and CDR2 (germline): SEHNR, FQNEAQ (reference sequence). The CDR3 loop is CASSLRPDRGRWSYEQYF. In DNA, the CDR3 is TGTGCCAGCAGCTTACGACCCGACAGGGGTAGGTGGTCCTACGAGCAGTACTTC.

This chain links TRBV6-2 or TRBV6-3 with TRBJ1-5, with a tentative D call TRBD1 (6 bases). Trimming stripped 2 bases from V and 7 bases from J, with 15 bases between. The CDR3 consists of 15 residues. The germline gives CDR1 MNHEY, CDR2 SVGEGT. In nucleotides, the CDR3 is TGTGCCAGCAGTTACGGTGGGGGGCCGGTGCAGCCCCAGCATTTT. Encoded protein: CASSYGGGPVQPQHF.

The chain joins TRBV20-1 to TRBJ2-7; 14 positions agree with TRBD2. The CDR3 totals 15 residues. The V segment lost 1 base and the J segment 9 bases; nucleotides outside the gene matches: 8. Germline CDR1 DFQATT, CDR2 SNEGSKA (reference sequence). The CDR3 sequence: CSARGRLAGGEGQYF. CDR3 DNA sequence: TGCAGTGCTAGAGGCCGACTAGCGGGAGGGGAGGGGCAGTACTTC.

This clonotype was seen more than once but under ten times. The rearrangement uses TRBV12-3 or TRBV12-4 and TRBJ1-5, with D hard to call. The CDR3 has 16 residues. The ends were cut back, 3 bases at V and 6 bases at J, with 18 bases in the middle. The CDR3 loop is CASSFWRTVGSQPQHF. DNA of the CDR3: TGTGCCAGCAGTTTTTGGAGGACGGTAGGTAGTCAGCCCCAGCATTTT.

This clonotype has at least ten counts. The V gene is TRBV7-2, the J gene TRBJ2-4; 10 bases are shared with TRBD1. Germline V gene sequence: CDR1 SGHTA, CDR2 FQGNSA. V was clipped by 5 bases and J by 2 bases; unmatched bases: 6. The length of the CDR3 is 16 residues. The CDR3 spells CASSPSGQGTKNIQYF. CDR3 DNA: TGTGCCAGCAGCCCCTCGGGACAGGGGACCAAAAACATTCAGTACTTC.

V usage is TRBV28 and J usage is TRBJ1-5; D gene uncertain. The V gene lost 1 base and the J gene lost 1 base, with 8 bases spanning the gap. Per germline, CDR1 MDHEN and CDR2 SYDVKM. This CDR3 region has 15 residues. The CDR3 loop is CASSLFVWSNQPQHF. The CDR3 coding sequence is TGTGCCAGCAGTTTATTCGTGTGGAGCAATCAGCCCCAGCATTTT. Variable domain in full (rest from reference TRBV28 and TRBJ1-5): DVKVTQSSRYLVKRTGEKVFLECVQDMDHENMFWYRQDPGLGLRLIYFSYDVKMKEKGDIPEGYSVSREKKERFSLILESASTNQTSMYLCASSLFVWSNQPQHFGDGTRLSIL.

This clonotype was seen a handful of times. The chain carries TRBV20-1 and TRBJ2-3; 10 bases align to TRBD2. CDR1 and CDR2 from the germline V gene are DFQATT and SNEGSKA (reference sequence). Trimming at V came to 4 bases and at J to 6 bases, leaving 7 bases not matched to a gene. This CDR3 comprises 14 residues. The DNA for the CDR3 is TGCAGTGCTAAGGATAGCGGGAGGTGGGATACGCAGTATTTT. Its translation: CSAKDSGRWDTQYF.

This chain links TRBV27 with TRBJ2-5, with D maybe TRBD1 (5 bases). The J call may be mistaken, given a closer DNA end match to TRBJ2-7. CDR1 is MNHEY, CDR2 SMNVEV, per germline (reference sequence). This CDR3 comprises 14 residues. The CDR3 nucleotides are TGTGCCAGCAGGGGGCTTAGGGGATCCGCCGAGCAGTACTTC. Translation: CASRGLRGSAEQYF.

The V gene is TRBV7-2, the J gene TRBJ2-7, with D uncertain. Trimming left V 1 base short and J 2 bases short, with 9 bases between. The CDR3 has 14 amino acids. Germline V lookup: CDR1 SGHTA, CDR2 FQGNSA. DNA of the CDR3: TGTGCCAGCAGCTTAGATCAGGCCGCCTACGAGCAGTACTTC. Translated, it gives CASSLDQAAYEQYF.

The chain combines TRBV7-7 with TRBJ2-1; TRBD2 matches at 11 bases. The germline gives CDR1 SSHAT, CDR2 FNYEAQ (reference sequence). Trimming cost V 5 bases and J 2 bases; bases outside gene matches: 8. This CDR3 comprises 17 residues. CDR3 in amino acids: CASSPQTSGVPYNEQFF. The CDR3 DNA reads TGTGCCAGCAGCCCTCAGACTAGCGGGGTCCCCTACAATGAGCAGTTCTTC. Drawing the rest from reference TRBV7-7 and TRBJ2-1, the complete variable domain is GAGVSQSPRYKVTKRGQDVTLRCDPISSHATLYWYQQALGQGPEFLTYFNYEAQPDKSGLPSDRFSAERPEGSISTLTIQRTEQRDSAMYRCASSPQTSGVPYNEQFFGPGTRLTVL.

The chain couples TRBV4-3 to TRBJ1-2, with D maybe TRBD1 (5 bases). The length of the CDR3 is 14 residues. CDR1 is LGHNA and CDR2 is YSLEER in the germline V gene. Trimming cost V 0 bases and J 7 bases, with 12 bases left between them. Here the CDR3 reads CASSQEGRDLGYTF. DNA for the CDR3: TGCGCCAGCAGCCAAGAAGGCAGGGATCTTGGCTACACCTTC.

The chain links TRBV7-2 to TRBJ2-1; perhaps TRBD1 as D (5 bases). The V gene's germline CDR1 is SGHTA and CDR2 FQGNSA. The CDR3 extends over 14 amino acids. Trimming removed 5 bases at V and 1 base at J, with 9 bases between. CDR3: CASSQGMSYNEQFF. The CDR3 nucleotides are TGTGCCAGCAGCCAGGGAATGTCCTACAATGAGCAGTTCTTC.

The CDR3 spells CASSLSTWEQYF. CDR3 nucleotide sequence: TGTGCCAGCAGCTTGTCCACCTGGGAGCAGTACTTC. The V gene is TRBV5-8, the J gene TRBJ2-7, with D hard to call. V gave up 1 base and J gave up 7 bases, with 9 bases separating them. The CDR3 runs 12 residues. From germline, CDR1 is SGHTS and CDR2 YDEGEE.

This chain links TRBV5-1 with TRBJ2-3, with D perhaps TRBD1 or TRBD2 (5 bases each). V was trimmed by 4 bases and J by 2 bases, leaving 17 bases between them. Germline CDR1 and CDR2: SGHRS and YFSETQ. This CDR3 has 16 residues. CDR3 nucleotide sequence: TGCGCCAGCAGCCGGGACGGAGAACAAGCCACAGATACGCAGTATTTT. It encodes CASSRDGEQATDTQYF. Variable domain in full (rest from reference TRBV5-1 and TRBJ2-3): KAGVTQTPRYLIKTRGQQVTLSCSPISGHRSVSWYQQTPGQGLQFLFEYFSETQRNKGNFPGRFSGRQFSNSRSEMNVSTLELGDSALYLCASSRDGEQATDTQYFGPGTRLTVL.